This T cell receptor beta chain was profiled in a study of shared clonotypes between healthy human individuals. Study in general: Serving as donors were two women and three men, whose ages spanned 18 to 49. General observations from the study: Genetic and exposure-history diversity was limited by the few donors.

As for this clone: Its specificity is unknown.

The data were produced by immunoSEQ multiplex PCR, yet TCRdb's version contains in-frame clones alone and is incomplete. The profile shows around 530,000 clones, 70% to 80% of them singletons. Study donors comprised healthy, HIV-negative adults devoid of recent acute infection or vaccination. Germline V gene sequence: CDR1 SGHTA, CDR2 FQGTGA. V was clipped by 5 bases and J by 0 bases, with 7 bases between them. There are 13 residues in the CDR3. The chain joins TRBV7-3 to TRBJ1-1, with D unresolved. The receptor was derived from a woman between 40 and 55 years old in good health. Some clones in this sample may be carry-over from other donors' samples. Sequencing was carried out using PBMCs. The CDR3 nucleotides are TGTGCCAGCAGCCGTACAGTGAACACTGAAGCTTTCTTT. As protein: CASSRTVNTEAFF. The variable domain in full, completed from reference TRBV7-3 and TRBJ1-1, reads GAGVSQTPSNKVTEKGKYVELRCDPISGHTALYWYRQSLGQGPEFLIYFQGTGAADDSGLPNDRFFAVRPEGSVSTLKIQRTERGDSAVYLCASSRTVNTEAFFGQGTRLTVV.